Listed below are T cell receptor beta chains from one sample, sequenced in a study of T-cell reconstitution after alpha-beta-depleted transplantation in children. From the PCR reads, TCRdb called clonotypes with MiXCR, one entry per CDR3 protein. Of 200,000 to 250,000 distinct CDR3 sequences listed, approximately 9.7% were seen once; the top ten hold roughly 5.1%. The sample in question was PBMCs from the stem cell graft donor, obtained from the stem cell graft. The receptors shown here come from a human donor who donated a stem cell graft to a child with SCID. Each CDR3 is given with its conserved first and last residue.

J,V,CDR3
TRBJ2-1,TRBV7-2,CASSLAAALPGDAEQFF
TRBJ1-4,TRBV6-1,CASRGEGATNEKLFF
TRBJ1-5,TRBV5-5,CASSLGISINQPQHF
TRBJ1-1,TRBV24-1,CATRDSTGTEFFF
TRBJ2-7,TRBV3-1,CASSQDWEGASSYEQYF
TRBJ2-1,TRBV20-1,CSARKTSGGPGDEQFF
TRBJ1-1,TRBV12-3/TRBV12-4,CASRVFTEAFF
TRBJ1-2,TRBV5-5,CASSPDINYGYTF
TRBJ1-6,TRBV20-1,CSASPGTAGNSPLHF
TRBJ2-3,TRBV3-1,CASSRGGVTDTQYF
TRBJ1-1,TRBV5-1,CASSTQGNTEAFF
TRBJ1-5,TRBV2,CASASGGAMLQHF
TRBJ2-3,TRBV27,CASSDYRAATTDTQYF
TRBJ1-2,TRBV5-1,CASSLTGTEGYTF
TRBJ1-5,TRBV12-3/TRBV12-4,CASGGGGAQPQHF
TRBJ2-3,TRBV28,CASSFRLTDTQYF
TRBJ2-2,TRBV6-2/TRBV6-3,CASTQANTGELFF
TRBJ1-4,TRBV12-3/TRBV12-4,CASSAGGEKLFF
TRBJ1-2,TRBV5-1,CASSLIAQGGGYTF
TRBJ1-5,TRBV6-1,CASSQKGGQPQHF
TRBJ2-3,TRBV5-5,CASSLEGSDTQYF
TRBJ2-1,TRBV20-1,CSARKRVEQFF
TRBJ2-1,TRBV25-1,CASSRQGGYNEQFF
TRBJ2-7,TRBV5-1,CASSPTLNGLAGSYEQYF
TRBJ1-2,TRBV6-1,CASSGWTGDGYTF
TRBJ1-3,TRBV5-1,CASSLGPGSGNTIYF
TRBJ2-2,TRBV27,CASSPLSGGEELWTGELFF
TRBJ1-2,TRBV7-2,CASSLSGLVYGYTF
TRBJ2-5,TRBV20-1,CSAREPIQETQYF
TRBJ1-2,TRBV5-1,CASSLSPGDGYTF
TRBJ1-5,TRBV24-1,CATSDLRQDSNQPQHF
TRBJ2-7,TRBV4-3,CASSRRTGTYEQYF
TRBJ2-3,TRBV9,CASSVRGGPSTDTQYF
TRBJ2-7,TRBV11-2,CASSLVLQGSYEQYF
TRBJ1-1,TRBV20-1,CSARPTGWEAFF
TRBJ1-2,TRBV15,CATSTRVSAYGYTF
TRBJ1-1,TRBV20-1,CSAKDRAEAFF
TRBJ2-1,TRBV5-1,CASSLGTSGGYSSYNEQFF
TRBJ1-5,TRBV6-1,CASSDGNSGNQPQHF
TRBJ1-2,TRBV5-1,CASSLGDRDYGYTF